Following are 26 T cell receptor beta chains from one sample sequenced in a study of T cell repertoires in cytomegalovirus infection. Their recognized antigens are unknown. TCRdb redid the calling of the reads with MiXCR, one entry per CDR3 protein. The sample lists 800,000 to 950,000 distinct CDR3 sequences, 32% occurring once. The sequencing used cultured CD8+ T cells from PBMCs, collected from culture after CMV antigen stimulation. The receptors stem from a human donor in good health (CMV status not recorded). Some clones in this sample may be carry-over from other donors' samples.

The CDR3 DNA reads as TGTGCCAGCAGCTTGTGGAGACAGGCCCCTAGCACAGATACGCAGTATTTT. As protein: CASSLWRQAPSTDTQYF. The chain carries TRBV5-4 and TRBJ2-3, with D perhaps TRBD1 (6 bases). V lost 1 base and J lost 0, with 15 bases in between. The CDR3 covers 17 residues. From germline, CDR1 is SGHNT and CDR2 YYREEE (reference sequence).

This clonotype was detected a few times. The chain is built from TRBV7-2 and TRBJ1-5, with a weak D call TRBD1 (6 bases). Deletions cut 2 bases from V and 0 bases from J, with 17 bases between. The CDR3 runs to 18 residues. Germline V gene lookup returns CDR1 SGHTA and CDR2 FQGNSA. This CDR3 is CASSLSLSDSYSNQPQHF. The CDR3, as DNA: TGTGCCAGCAGCTTAAGTTTATCGGACAGTTATAGCAATCAGCCCCAGCATTTT.

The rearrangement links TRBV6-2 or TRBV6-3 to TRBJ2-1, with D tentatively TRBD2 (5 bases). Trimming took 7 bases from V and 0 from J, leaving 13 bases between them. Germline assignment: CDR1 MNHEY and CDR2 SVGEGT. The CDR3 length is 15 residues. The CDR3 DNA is TGTGCCAGCACCCCAGGAGGTAGCTCCTACAATGAGCAGTTCTTC. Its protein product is CASTPGGSSYNEQFF.

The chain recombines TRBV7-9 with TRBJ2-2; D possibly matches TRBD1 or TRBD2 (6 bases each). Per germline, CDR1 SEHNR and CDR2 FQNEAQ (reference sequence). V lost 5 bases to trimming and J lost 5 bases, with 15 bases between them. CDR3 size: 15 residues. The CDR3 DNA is TGTGCCAGCAGCCCTATGGGGGGCATTACCGGGGAGCTGTTTTTT. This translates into CASSPMGGITGELFF.

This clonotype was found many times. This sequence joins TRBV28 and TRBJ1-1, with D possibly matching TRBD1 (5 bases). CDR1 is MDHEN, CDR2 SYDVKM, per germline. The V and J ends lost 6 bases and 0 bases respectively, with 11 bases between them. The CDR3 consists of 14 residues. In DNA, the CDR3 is TGTGCCAGCAGAGGGGAGGGAGTGAACACTGAAGCTTTCTTT. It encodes CASRGEGVNTEAFF.

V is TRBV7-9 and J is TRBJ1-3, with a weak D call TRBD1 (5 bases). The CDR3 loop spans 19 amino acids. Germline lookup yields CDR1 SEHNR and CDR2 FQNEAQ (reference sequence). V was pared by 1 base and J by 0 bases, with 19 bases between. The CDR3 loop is CASSLESLQDLFSGNTIYF. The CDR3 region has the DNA TGTGCCAGCAGCTTAGAGAGCCTACAGGACTTATTCTCTGGAAACACCATATATTTT.

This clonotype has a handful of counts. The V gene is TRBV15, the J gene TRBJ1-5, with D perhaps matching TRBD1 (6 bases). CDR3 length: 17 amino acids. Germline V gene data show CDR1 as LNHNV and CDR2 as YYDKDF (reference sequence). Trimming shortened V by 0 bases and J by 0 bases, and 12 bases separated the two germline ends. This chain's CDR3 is CATSRDRGGDSNQPQHF. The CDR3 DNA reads TGTGCCACCAGCAGAGATCGAGGGGGGGATAGCAATCAGCCCCAGCATTTT.

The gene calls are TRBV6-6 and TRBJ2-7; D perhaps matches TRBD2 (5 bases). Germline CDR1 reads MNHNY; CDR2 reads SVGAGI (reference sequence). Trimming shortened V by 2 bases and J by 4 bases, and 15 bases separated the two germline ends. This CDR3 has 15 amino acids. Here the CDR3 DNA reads TGTGCCAGCAGTTACGTAGGGAGAACACGATACGAGCAGTACTTC. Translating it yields CASSYVGRTRYEQYF.

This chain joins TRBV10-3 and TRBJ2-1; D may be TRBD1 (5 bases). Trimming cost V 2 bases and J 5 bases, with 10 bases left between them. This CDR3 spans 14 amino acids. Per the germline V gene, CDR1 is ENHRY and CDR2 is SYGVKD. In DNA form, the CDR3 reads TGTGCCATCAGTGAGGCGGACATCAACAATGAGCAGTTCTTC. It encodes CAISEADINNEQFF.

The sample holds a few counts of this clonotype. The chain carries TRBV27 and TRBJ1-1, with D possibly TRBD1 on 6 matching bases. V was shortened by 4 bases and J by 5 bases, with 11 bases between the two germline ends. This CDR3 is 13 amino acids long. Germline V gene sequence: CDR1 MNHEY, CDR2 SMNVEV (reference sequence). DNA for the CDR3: TGTGCCAGCAGTTCGGACAGCGGAACTGAAGCTTTCTTT. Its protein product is CASSSDSGTEAFF.

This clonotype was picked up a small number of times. The CDR3 DNA is TGTGCCAGCAAGGCTAGCGGGGGGCCCAATGAGCAGTTCTTC. Translation gives CASKASGGPNEQFF. The chain employs TRBV11-3 and TRBJ2-1; TRBD2 matches at 11 bases. V lost 7 bases and J lost 6; bases outside the gene matches: 5. The CDR3 covers 14 residues. Germline values: CDR1 SGHNT, CDR2 YENEEA.

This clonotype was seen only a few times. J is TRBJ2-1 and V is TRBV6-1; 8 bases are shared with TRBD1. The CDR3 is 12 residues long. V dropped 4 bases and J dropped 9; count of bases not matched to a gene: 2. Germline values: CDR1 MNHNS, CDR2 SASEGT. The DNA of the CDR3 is TGTGCCAGCAGTGGGACAGGGCTTGAGCAGTTCTTC. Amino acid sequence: CASSGTGLEQFF.

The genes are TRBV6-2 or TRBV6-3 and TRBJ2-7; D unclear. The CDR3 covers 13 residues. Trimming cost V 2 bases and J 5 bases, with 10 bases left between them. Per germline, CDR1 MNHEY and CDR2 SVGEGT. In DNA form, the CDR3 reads TGTGCCAGCAGTTACAGCGTTTTGGACGAGCAGTACGTC. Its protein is CASSYSVLDEQYV.

CDR3 DNA: TGTGCCAGCAGTATCAGGACTAGGCCAGAGACCCAGTACTTC. It is translated as CASSIRTRPETQYF. V is TRBV6-6 and J is TRBJ2-5; 7 bases map to TRBD2. Germline CDR1 is MNHNY and CDR2 is SVGAGI (reference sequence). CDR3 length equals 14 residues. The V segment lost 5 bases and the J segment 4 bases; nucleotides outside the gene matches: 7.

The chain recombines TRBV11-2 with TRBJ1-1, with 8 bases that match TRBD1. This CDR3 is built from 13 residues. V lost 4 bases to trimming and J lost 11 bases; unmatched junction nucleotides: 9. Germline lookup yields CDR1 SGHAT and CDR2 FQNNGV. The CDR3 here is CASSSWTGIRAFF. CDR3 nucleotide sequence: TGTGCCAGCAGCTCCTGGACAGGGATTAGGGCTTTCTTT. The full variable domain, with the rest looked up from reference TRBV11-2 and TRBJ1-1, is EAGVAQSPRYKIIEKRQSVAFWCNPISGHATLYWYQQILGQGPKLLIQFQNNGVVDDSQLPKDRFSAERLKGVDSTLKIQPAKLEDSAVYLCASSSWTGIRAFFGQGTRLTVV.

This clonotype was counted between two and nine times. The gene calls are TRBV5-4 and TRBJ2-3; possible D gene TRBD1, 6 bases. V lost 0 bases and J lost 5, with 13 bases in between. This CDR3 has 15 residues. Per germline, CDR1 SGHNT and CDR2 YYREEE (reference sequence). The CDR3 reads CASSLEGTRGDTQYF. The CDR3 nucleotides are TGTGCCAGCAGCTTGGAGGGGACACGAGGAGATACGCAGTATTTT.

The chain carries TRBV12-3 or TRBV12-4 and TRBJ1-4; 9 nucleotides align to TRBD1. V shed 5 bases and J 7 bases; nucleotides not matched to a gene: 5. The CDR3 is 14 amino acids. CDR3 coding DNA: TGTGCCAGCAGTATTGGGACAGGGCCTGAAAAACTGTTTTTT. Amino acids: CASSIGTGPEKLFF.

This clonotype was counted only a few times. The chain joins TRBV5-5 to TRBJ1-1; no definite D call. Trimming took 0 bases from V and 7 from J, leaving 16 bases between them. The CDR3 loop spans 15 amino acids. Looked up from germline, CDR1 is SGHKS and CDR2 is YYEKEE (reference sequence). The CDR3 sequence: CASSLEHRVWDEAFF. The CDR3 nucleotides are TGTGCCAGCAGCTTGGAGCATCGGGTTTGGGATGAAGCTTTCTTT.

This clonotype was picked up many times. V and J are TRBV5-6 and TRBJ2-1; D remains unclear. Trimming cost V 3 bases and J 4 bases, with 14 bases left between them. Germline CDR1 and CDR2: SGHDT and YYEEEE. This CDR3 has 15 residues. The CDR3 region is CASSYALAAYNEQFF. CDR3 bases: TGTGCCAGCAGCTATGCATTGGCAGCTTACAATGAGCAGTTCTTC.

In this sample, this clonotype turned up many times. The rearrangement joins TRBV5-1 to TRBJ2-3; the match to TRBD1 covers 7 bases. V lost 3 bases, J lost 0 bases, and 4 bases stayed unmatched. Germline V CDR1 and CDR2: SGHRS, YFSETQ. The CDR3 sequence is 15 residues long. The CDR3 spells CASSSGQSSTDTQYF. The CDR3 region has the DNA TGCGCCAGCAGCTCGGGACAGAGTAGCACAGATACGCAGTATTTT.

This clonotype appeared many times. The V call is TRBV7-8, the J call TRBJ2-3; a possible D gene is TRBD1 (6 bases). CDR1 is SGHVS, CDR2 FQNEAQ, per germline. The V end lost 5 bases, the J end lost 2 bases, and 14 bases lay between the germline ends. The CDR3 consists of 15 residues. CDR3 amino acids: CASSVGTTYTDTQYF. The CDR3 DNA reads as TGTGCCAGCAGCGTTGGGACAACATACACAGATACGCAGTATTTT.

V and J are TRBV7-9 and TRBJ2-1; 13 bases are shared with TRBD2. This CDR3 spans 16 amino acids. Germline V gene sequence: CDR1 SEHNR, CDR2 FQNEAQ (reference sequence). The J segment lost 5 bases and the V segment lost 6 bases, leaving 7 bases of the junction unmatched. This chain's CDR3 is CASSSSTSGGHNEQFF. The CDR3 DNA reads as TGTGCCAGCAGTTCGTCGACTAGCGGGGGGCACAATGAGCAGTTCTTC.

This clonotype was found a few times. The CDR3 DNA reads as TGTGCCAGCAGCTCATTTCTCGGCGCGAACACCGGGGAGCTGTTTTTT. The encoded protein is CASSSFLGANTGELFF. This rearrangement joins TRBV7-6 to TRBJ2-2, with D unclear. V was trimmed by 4 bases and J by 0 bases, leaving 12 bases between them. This CDR3 has 16 amino acids. Germline CDR1 is SGHVS and CDR2 is FNYEAQ.

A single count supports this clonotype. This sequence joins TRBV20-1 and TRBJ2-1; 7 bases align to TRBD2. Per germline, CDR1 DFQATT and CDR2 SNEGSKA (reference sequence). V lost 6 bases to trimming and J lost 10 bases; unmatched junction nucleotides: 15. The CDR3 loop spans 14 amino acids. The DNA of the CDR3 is TGCAGTGCGATGAGGAGCGCGGGGGTTCGGGAGCAGTTCTTC. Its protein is CSAMRSAGVREQFF.

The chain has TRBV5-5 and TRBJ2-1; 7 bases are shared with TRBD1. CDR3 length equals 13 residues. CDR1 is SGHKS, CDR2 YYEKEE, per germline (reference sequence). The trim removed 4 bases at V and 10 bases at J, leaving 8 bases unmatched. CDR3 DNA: TGTGCCAGCAGCCCTACAGGGGTTTGGGAGCAGTTCTTC. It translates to CASSPTGVWEQFF.

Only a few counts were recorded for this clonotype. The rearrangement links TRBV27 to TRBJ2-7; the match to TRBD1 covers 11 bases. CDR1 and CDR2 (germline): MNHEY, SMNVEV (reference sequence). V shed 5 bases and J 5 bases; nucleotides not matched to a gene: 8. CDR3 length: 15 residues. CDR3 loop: CASSPRDRGSHEQYF. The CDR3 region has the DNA TGTGCCAGCAGTCCCCGGGACAGGGGGTCCCACGAGCAGTACTTC.